The source of this T cell receptor beta chain is a study of cytomegalovirus exposure and HLA in healthy donors. Study at large: HLA-typed donors were the source of around 87 million unique TCRs, which an early data release held.

Study findings and constraints: Common viral pathogens were later found to be apparently linked to several of the most significant clusters.

Both 60 Vbeta primers and 13 Jbeta primers went into the PCR. Produced via immunoSEQ multiplex PCR; TCRdb's table is partial and in-frame only. The data hold about 120,000 clones, with 80% to 85% observed a single time. Turning to this clone: Antigen: not known.

This TCR was sampled from a woman in her 40s in good health and CMV-seronegative. The sequenced sample was PBMCs.

CDR3 bases: TGCGCCAGCAGCCCCCTCCTGGGACTAGGCCACAATGAGCAGTTCTTC. Protein: CASSPLLGLGHNEQFF. This chain uses TRBV4-1 with TRBJ2-1; 8 bases agree with TRBD2. The CDR3 is made up of 16 amino acids. Germline CDR1 reads MGHRA; CDR2 reads YSYEKL. The junction had 10 bases not matched to a gene; V was cut back by 4 bases and J by 5 bases.